The present TCR beta chain was sequenced within a study of shared clonotypes between healthy human individuals. With regard to this clone: Its specificity is unknown.

Clones were read by immunoSEQ multiplex PCR, and TCRdb kept only the in-frame ones, dropping some. The sample lists millions of clones; approximately 94% were seen once. General study findings and limits: The donor pool, a small one, limited the genetic and exposure-history diversity represented. The sampled material consisted only of blood, and tissue repertoires are likely to differ.

Naive CD8 cells were CD45RO-negative, positively selected for CCR7, excluding terminally differentiated effector memory CD45RA+ cells. The germline gives CDR1 MGHRA, CDR2 YSYEKL. Unmatched junction bases numbered 4, after V lost 0 bases and J lost 0 bases. This CDR3 comprises 16 residues. The V and J genes are TRBV4-1 and TRBJ2-7, with TRBD2 matching 8 bases. The source of this sequence is a man between 18 and 29 years old in good health. The sample consisted of naive CD8+ T cells sorted from blood. CDR3 DNA sequence: TGCGCCAGCAGCCAAGATGATCTAGCGGGCTCCTACGAGCAGTACTTC. This translates into CASSQDDLAGSYEQYF.